This T cell receptor beta chain came from a study of CD8 T cells in ankylosing spondylitis. Germline V gene lookup returns CDR1 SQVTM and CDR2 ANQGSEA. Between the trimmed V and J ends, which lost 4 bases and 4 bases, there was a span of 8 bases. The CDR3 is made up of 12 amino acids. TCRdb itself ran the 5' RACE reads through MiXCR, one entry per CDR3 protein. The sample lists about 400,000 distinct CDR3 sequences; approximately 22% were seen once. Sequenced material: blood, either unsorted or a sorted T cell fraction (not recorded which). V gene TRBV29-1 combines with J gene TRBJ2-1, with D hard to call. The clonotype was recovered from a male donor with ankylosing spondylitis or in good health (not recorded which). CDR3 loop: CSVVGVYNEQFF. The DNA for the CDR3 is TGCAGCGTTGTTGGGGTTTACAATGAGCAGTTCTTC.